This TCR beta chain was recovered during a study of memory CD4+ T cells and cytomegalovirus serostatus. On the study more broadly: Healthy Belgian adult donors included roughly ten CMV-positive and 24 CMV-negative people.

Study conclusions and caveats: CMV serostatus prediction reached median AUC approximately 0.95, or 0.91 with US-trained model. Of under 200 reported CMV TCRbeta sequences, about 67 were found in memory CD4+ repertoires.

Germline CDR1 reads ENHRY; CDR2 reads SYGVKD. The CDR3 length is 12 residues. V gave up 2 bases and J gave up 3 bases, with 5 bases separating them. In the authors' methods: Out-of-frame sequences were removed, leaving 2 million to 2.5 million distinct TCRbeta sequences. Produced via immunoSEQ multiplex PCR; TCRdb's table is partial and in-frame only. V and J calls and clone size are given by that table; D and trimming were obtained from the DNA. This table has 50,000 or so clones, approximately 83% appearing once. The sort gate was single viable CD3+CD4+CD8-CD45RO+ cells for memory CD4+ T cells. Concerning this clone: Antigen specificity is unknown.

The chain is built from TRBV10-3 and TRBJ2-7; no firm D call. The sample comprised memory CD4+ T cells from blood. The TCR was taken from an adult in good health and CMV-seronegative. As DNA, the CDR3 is TGTGCCATCAGTGAGGCTGACTACGAGCAGTACTTC. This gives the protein CAISEADYEQYF.